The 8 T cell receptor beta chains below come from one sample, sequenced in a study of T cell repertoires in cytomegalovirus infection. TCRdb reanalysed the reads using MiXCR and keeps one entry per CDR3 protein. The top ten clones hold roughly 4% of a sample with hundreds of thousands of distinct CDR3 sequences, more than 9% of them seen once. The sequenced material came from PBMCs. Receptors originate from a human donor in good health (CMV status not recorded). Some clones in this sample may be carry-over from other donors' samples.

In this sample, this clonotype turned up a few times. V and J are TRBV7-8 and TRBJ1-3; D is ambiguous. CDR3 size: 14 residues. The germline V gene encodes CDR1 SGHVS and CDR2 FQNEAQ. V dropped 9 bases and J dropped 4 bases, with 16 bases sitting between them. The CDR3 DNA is TGTGCCAGTGCCGTTGGCGGGAAGGGAAACACCATATATTTT. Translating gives CASAVGGKGNTIYF. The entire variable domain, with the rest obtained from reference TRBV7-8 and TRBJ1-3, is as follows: GAGVSQSPRYKVAKRGQDVALRCDPISGHVSLFWYQQALGQGPEFLTYFQNEAQLDKSGLPSDRFFAERPEGSVSTLKIQRTQQEDSAVYLCASAVGGKGNTIYFGEGSWLTVV.

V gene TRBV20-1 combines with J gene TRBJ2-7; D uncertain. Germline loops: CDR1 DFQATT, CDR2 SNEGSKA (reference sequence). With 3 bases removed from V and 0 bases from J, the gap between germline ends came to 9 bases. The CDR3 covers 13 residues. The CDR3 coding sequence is TGCAGTGCTAGCGCACGGAGCTCCTACGAGCAGTACTTC. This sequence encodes CSASARSSYEQYF.

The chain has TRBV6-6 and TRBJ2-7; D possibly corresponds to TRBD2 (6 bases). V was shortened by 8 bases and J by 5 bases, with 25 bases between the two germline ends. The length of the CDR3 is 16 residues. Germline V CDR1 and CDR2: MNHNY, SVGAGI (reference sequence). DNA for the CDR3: TGTGCCAGCCACCAGCCCCGGGGGTCCCTGGGTCACGAGCAGTACTTC. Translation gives CASHQPRGSLGHEQYF.

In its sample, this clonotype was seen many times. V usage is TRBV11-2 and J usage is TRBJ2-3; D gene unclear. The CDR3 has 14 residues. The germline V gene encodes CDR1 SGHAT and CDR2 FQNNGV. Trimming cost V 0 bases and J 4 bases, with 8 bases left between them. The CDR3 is CASSLDPTSDTQYF. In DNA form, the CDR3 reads TGTGCCAGCAGCTTAGATCCGACATCAGATACGCAGTATTTT.

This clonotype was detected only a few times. The CDR3 protein is CASSLPRQGAITNEKLFF. CDR3 DNA: TGTGCCAGCAGCTTACCAAGACAGGGGGCTATTACTAATGAAAAACTGTTTTTT. The V and J genes are TRBV7-2 and TRBJ1-4, with 10 bases fitting TRBD1. The CDR3 is made up of 18 amino acids. CDR1 is SGHTA and CDR2 is FQGNSA in the germline V gene. The V segment lost 2 bases and the J segment 2 bases; nucleotides outside the gene matches: 8.

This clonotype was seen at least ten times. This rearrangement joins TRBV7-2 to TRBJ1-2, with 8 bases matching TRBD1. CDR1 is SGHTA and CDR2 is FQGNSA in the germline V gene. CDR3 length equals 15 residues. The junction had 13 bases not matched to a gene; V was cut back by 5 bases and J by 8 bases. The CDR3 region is CASSDQQGGLGGYTF. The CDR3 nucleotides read TGTGCCAGCAGCGATCAACAGGGGGGGCTAGGGGGCTACACCTTC.

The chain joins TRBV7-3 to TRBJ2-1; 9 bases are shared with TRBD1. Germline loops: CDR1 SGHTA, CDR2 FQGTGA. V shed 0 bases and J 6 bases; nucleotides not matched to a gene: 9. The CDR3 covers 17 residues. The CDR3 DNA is TGTGCCAGCAGCTTAACGGGACAGGGCACGGGGGTCAATGAGCAGTTCTTC. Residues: CASSLTGQGTGVNEQFF.

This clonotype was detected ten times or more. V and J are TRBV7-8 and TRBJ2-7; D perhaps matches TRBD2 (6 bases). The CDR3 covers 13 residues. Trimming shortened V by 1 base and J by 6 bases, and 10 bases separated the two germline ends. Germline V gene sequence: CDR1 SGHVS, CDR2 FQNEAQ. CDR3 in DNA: TGTGCCAGCAGCTTAGAGACTAGGCGCGAGCAGTACTTC. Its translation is CASSLETRREQYF.